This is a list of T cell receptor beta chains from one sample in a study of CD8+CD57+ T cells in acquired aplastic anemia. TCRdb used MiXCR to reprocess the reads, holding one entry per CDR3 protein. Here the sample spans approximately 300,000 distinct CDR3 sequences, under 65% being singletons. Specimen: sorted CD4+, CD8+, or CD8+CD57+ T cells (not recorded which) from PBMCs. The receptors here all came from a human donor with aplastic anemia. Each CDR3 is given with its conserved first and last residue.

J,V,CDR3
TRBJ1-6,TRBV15,CATSRDRGSINSPLHF
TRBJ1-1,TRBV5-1,CASSLSDRTEAFF
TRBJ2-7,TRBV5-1,CASSPTSGGGEQYF
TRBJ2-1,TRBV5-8,CASSPRDRYNEQFF
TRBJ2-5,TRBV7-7,CASSSGRVGGETQYF
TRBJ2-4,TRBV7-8,CASSLTSDAKNIQYF
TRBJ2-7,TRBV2,CASSERTPITLGQYF
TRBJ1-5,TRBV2,CASSPGTSGVGDNNNQPQHF
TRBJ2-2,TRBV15,CATSRGGTSARRTGELFF
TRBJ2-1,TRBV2,CASPGQGNNEQFF
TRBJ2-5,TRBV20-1,CSARVTSGETQYF
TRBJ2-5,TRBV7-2,CASSSSRTQETQYF
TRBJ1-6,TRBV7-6,CASASREGNSPLHF
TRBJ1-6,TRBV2,CASGTPGGYNSPLHF